The following is a T cell receptor (beta chain) sequence with its context. This sample was taken from a study of cytomegalovirus exposure and HLA in healthy donors. The PCR had 60 Vbeta and 13 Jbeta primers. Sequencing used immunoSEQ multiplex PCR; TCRdb keeps in-frame clones, though not all of them. Among 110,000 or so clones listed, 13% to 15% were seen once. Germline V gives CDR1 SGHTA, CDR2 FQGTGA. After removal of 5 bases from V and 6 bases from J, the junction contained 7 bases not matched to a gene. This CDR3 has 14 residues. Specimen: PBMCs. The genes are TRBV7-3 and TRBJ2-7; 10 bases are a match to TRBD1. This sequence originates from a female donor in good health and CMV-seronegative. The CDR3 loop is CASSPGTGDFEQYF. The CDR3 bases are TGTGCCAGCAGCCCCGGGACAGGGGATTTCGAGCAGTACTTC.